This entry concerns a single T cell receptor (beta chain). Its specificity is unknown. This entry belongs to a study of cytomegalovirus exposure and HLA in healthy donors. The PCR contained 60 Vbeta and 13 Jbeta primers. The data were produced by immunoSEQ multiplex PCR, yet TCRdb's version contains in-frame clones alone and is incomplete. The sample shows 100,000 to 150,000 clones, around 73% of them seen only once. Study-wide findings and caveats: Accurate prediction of HLA-A and HLA-B alleles (for most subjects) was reportedly achieved from TCR beta sequences. In a later analysis, compared with equally common non-associated chains, HLA-associated beta chains were more expanded.

Trimming left V 6 bases short and J 2 bases short, with 15 bases between. Per germline, CDR1 SGHTS and CDR2 YDEGEE. The CDR3 sequence is 15 residues long. The chain has TRBV5-8 and TRBJ1-5, with D unclear. The TCR sequence derives from a man aged 30 to 39 in good health and CMV-seropositive. The sequenced material came from PBMCs. The CDR3 DNA reads as TGTGCCAGCACCCCGTCGTACTTAGGCAATCAGCCCCAGCATTTT. Translating it yields CASTPSYLGNQPQHF.